Included here is one TCR beta chain sequence, with context. Its specificity is not known. TCRdb reprocessed the RT-PCR reads with MiXCR, giving one entry per CDR3 protein. The sample yields 750,000 to 850,000 distinct CDR3 sequences, less than 20% seen once. These data come from a study of response to subunit inactivated influenza vaccine. Between the trimmed V and J ends, which lost 6 bases and 0 bases, there was a span of 11 bases. The CDR3 is 14 amino acids. Germline V gene lookup returns CDR1 MNHEY and CDR2 SVGEGT. Findings and limits, study-wide: Each seasonal flu vaccination may recruit only limited new T cells, authors suggested.

The sequenced sample was PBMCs from blood, obtained roughly 5 days after vaccination. The chain employs TRBV6-2 or TRBV6-3 and TRBJ1-1; weak D call: TRBD1 (6 bases). The clonotype comes from a man aged 50 to 59 who received an inactivated influenza vaccine. CDR3 region: CASRLGQLNTEAFF. CDR3 nucleotide sequence: TGTGCCAGCAGACTCGGACAGTTGAACACTGAAGCTTTCTTT.